This is a list of T cell receptor beta chains from one sample in a study of shared clonotypes between healthy human individuals. Profiling relied on immunoSEQ multiplex PCR, and the TCRdb table lists in-frame clones only, not all of them. The sample has approximately 810,000 clones; almost 95% are singletons. Sequenced input: naive CD8+ T cells sorted from blood. The receptor source for this set is a young man in good health. CDR3s include the opening cysteine and the closing phenylalanine or tryptophan. The D gene is left open where the match is weak. The size field is filled for only some rows; it gives once, few, many or a size class.

>.|TRBJ2-7|TRBV28|.
TGTGCCAGCAGTCCACACTTGGGCGAGCAGTACTTC
CASSPHLGEQYF
>.|TRBJ2-5|TRBV19|.
TGTGCCAGTAGTATAGGCGCGGCGGAAGCCTCTCAAGAGACCCAGTACTTC
CASSIGAAEASQETQYF
>.|TRBJ2-2|TRBV27|.
TGTGCCAGCAGTTTATCTCCCGGACTATTTGCCGGGGAGCTGTTTTTT
CASSLSPGLFAGELFF
>.|TRBJ1-4|TRBV5-1|.
TGCGCCAGCAGTTTCGGGGCACTTAATGAAAAACTGTTTTTT
CASSFGALNEKLFF
>.|TRBJ2-3|TRBV9|.
TGTGCCAGCAGCGACGACAGCGCTAGCACAGATACGCAGTATTTT
CASSDDSASTDTQYF
>TRBD2|TRBJ2-3|TRBV29-1|.
TGCAGCCCCCAGGGACTAGCGCCAGATACGCAGTATTTT
CSPQGLAPDTQYF
>.|TRBJ2-2|TRBV7-3|.
TGTGCCAGCAGCCCCCTAGGGGGGCCGGGCACCGGGGAGCTGTTTTTT
CASSPLGGPGTGELFF
>.|TRBJ2-1|TRBV11-2|.
TGTGCCAGCAGCATAAATAGCGGACCAGCCTACAATGAGCAGTTCTTC
CASSINSGPAYNEQFF
>.|TRBJ2-7|TRBV27|.
TGTGCCAGCAGTTTATCTGATGACTACGAGCAGTACTTC
CASSLSDDYEQYF
>TRBD1|TRBJ2-1|TRBV30|.
TGTGCCTGGAGGGGGGACAGCAATGAGCAGTTCTTC
CAWRGDSNEQFF
>TRBD2|TRBJ2-1|TRBV4-1|.
TGCGCCAGCAGCCAAGATTTAGGGACTAGCAATGAGCAGTTCTTC
CASSQDLGTSNEQFF
>.|TRBJ1-3|TRBV14|.
TGTGCCAGCAGCCCGTTCAGTGCTGGAAACACCATATATTTT
CASSPFSAGNTIYF
>.|TRBJ2-1|TRBV5-1|.
TGCGCCAGCAGCGATGGGAGTATGGGTCACAATGAGCAGTTCTTC
CASSDGSMGHNEQFF
>.|TRBJ2-3|TRBV27|.
TGTGCCAGCAGCGGACTCGGGGCAGATACGCAGTATTTT
CASSGLGADTQYF
>TRBD1|TRBJ2-1|TRBV12-5|once
TGTGCTAGTGGTTTGACAGGACAGGGGGGCTACGATGAGCAGTTCTTC
CASGLTGQGGYDEQFF
>TRBD1|TRBJ1-1|TRBV6-5|.
TGTGCCAGCATCAGGGGGACTGAAGCTTTCTTT
CASIRGTEAFF
>.|TRBJ2-7|TRBV28|once
TGTGCCAGCAGTTTAGAAGGTTCAGGCGACGAGCAGTACTTC
CASSLEGSGDEQYF
>.|TRBJ2-3|TRBV7-7|.
TGTGCTAGCAGCTCGGGGGACCCCCAGGATACGCAGTATTTT
CASSSGDPQDTQYF
>.|TRBJ2-7|TRBV14|.
TGTGCCAGCAGCTGGGGTTCAGACTACGAGCAGTACTTC
CASSWGSDYEQYF
>.|TRBJ2-3|TRBV29-1|.
TGCAGCGTCGGAGGTGACAGTACCACAGATACGCAGTATTTT
CSVGGDSTTDTQYF
>TRBD2|TRBJ2-3|TRBV7-9|.
TGTGCCAGCAGCCGAGCGGGAGAAGCTGGAGATACGCAGTATTTT
CASSRAGEAGDTQYF
>.|TRBJ2-1|TRBV4-3|.
TGCGCCAGCAGCCCGACAGGGACTACGAACAATGAGCAGTTCTTC
CASSPTGTTNNEQFF
>.|TRBJ2-7|TRBV7-9|.
TGTGCCAGCGATGCCGGGACCTACGAGCAGTACTTC
CASDAGTYEQYF
>TRBD1|TRBJ2-7|TRBV4-1|once
TGCGCCAGCAGCCAGACAACAGGGGATTACGAGCAGTACTTC
CASSQTTGDYEQYF
>.|TRBJ2-7|TRBV29-1|.
TGCAGCGTTGAATCGCGGTACGAGCAGTACTTC
CSVESRYEQYF
>TRBD1|TRBJ2-3|TRBV19|once
TGTGCCAGTAGTAGTCCTGGGACAGGGACATATACGCAGTATTTT
CASSSPGTGTYTQYF
>.|TRBJ2-7|TRBV11-2|.
TGTGCCAGCAGCTTAGAGTTCACATCCGAGCAGTACTTC
CASSLEFTSEQYF
>TRBD2|TRBJ2-1|TRBV5-1|.
TGCGCCAGCAGCTTGGTGCTAGCGGGAGGAGTGAATGAGCAGTTCTTC
CASSLVLAGGVNEQFF
>.|TRBJ1-3|TRBV18|.
TGTGCCAGCTCACCAGGTGTCTTCTCTGGAAACACCATATATTTT
CASSPGVFSGNTIYF
>.|TRBJ1-2|TRBV21-1|.
TGTGCCAGCAGCAAAGGGGATGGGTACAGGGGGCAGCCTCCAGAGTTCTATGGCTACACCTTC
CASSKGDGYRGQPPEFYGYTF
>TRBD2|TRBJ2-3|TRBV19|.
TGTGCCAGTAGCCATGGACTAGCGGTAAGCACAGATACGCAGTATTTT
CASSHGLAVSTDTQYF
>.|TRBJ2-5|TRBV5-1|.
TGCGCCAGCAGCTTGGTGGCTAGACCCCAAGAGACCCAGTACTTC
CASSLVARPQETQYF
>.|TRBJ2-2|TRBV27|.
TGTGCCAGCAGTTTAGTTGGTGGCGGGGAGCTGTTTTTT
CASSLVGGGELFF
>TRBD2|TRBJ2-7|TRBV4-1|.
TGCGCCAGCAGCCCTTTTATGGGGGGGAACTACGAGCAGTACTTC
CASSPFMGGNYEQYF
>TRBD1|TRBJ2-3|TRBV28|.
TGTGCCAGCAGTTTAGCCGGGACAGACTACGGTCGCACAGATACGCAGTATTTT
CASSLAGTDYGRTDTQYF
>.|TRBJ1-2|TRBV5-5|.
TGTGCCAGCAGCTTGGTCCTAGGAAGTTCCTATGGCTACACCTTC
CASSLVLGSSYGYTF
>.|TRBJ1-3|TRBV10-3|few
TGTGCCATCAGGGCGACTGGAAACACCATATATTTT
CAIRATGNTIYF
>.|TRBJ2-7|TRBV6-6|.
TGTGCCAGCGCCCCTAATCTAGCATCCTACGAGCAGTACTTC
CASAPNLASYEQYF
>.|TRBJ1-1|TRBV19|.
TGTGCCAGTAGTATAGCCCCGGGGAGGGGACCATTAGAAGCTTTCTTT
CASSIAPGRGPLEAFF
>.|TRBJ1-2|TRBV28|.
TGTGCCAGTGCGGACCCTTGGCTCTATGGCTACACCTTC
CASADPWLYGYTF
>.|TRBJ1-2|TRBV5-6|.
TGTGCCAGCAACGAGGGGCGGCCGGTCTTTGGCTACACCTTC
CASNEGRPVFGYTF
>TRBD2|TRBJ2-3|TRBV14|once
TGTGCCAGCAGCCGACTAGCGCTCACAGATACGCAGTATTTT
CASSRLALTDTQYF
>.|TRBJ1-5|TRBV27|once
TGTGCCAGCAGTCTGCTTCCACGACGGGGAGACAATCAGCCCCAGCATTTT
CASSLLPRRGDNQPQHF
>.|TRBJ1-1|TRBV28|.
TGTGCCAGCAGTTTATGGGAAACTGAAGCTTTCTTT
CASSLWETEAFF
>.|TRBJ2-7|TRBV6-1|few
TGTGCCAGCAGGGTGACTAGTTGGGAGCAGTACTTC
CASRVTSWEQYF
>TRBD2|TRBJ2-1|TRBV19|.
TGTGCCAGTAGCCAGAGGACTAGCGGGAGGGACTATGAGCAGTTCTTC
CASSQRTSGRDYEQFF
>.|TRBJ1-1|TRBV27|.
TGTGCCAGCAGTTGGGGCTCTGGGGACACTGAAGCTTTCTTT
CASSWGSGDTEAFF
>TRBD1|TRBJ2-7|TRBV28|.
TGTGCCAGCAGGTATGGACAGGGTTCATTTTACGAGCAGTACTTC
CASRYGQGSFYEQYF
>TRBD2|TRBJ2-3|TRBV7-3|.
TGTGCCAGCAGCTCCGGACTAGCGGGAGTAGATACGCAGTATTTT
CASSSGLAGVDTQYF
>.|TRBJ1-5|TRBV5-6|.
TGTGCCAGCAGCCTCTACCAGGGGAATCAGCCCCAGCATTTT
CASSLYQGNQPQHF
>TRBD1|TRBJ2-7|TRBV27|.
TGTGCCACCGCACAGGGGGCAACCTTCTACGAGCAGTACTTC
CATAQGATFYEQYF
>.|TRBJ1-1|TRBV4-1|once
TGCGCCAGCAGCCAAAAGGACAGGAACACTGAAGCTTTCTTT
CASSQKDRNTEAFF